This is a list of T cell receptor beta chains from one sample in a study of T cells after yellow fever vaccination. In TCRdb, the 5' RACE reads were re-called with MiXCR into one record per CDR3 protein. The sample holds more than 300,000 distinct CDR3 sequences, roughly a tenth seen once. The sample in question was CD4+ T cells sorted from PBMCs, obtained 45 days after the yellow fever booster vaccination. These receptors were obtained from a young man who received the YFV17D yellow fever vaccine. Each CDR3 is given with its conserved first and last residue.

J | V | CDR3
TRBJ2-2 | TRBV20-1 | CSARPGSNTGELFF
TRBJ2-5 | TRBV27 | CASSSLGFGTQYF
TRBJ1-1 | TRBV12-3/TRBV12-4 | CASSFRGALRVNTEAFF
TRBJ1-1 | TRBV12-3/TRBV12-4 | CASSPPGGNTEAFF
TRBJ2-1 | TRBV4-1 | CASSPTGRVNEQFF
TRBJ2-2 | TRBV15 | CATSRGGAGGNTGELFF
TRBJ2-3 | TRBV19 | CASSLTSHSTDTQYF
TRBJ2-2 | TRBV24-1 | CATSEQGRVTGELFF
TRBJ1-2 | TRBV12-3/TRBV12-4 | CASSLGQGGKGYTF
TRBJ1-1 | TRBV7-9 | CASSSNVVEAFF
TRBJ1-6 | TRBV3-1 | CASSQVFGSPLHF
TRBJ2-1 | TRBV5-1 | CASSARADLAEQFF
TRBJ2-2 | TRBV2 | CASRAESGELFF
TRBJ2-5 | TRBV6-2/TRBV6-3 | CASSRHRTALQETQYF
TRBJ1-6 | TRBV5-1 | CASRQGSGDSPLHF
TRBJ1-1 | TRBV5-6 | CASSSLTGVTTEAFF
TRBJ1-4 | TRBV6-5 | CASSAGTQAEKLFF
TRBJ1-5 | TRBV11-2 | CASSLRSRGQPQHF